The 2 T cell receptor beta chains reported below all come from one sample, sequenced in a study of blood T cell repertoires in COVID-19. Assay used: immunoSEQ multiplex PCR; TCRdb lists only in-frame clones, some missing. The sample holds a few hundred thousand clones, roughly four fifths seen once. Input material: PBMCs or T cells enriched from blood (not recorded which). The receptors come from a woman between 45 and 60 years old who had recovered from COVID-19.

This rearrangement joins TRBV19 to TRBJ2-5, with 7 bases identical to TRBD1. CDR3 length: 14 residues. V trimming: 7 bases; J trimming: 0 bases; junction bases outside the gene matches: 5. Germline CDR1 reads LNHDA; CDR2 reads SQIVND (reference sequence). The CDR3 reads CASKETGNQETQYF. CDR3 in DNA: TGTGCCAGTAAGGAGACAGGGAACCAAGAGACCCAGTACTTC.

This clone turned up a few times. The CDR3 DNA reads TGTGCCAGCAGTTACCAACAGGGGTGGTCATGGAGCACTGAAGCTTTCTTT. Protein product: CASSYQQGWSWSTEAFF. V is TRBV6-2 or TRBV6-3 and J is TRBJ1-1; 7 nucleotides line up with TRBD1. The CDR3 totals 17 residues. Trimming cost V 2 bases and J 4 bases; bases outside gene matches: 13. Germline V gives CDR1 MNHEY, CDR2 SVGEGT.